The following is a T cell receptor (beta chain) sequence with its context. What it recognizes is unknown. Trimming cost V 3 bases and J 8 bases, with 19 bases left between them. The germline V gene has CDR1 SGHTA and CDR2 FQGNSA. The CDR3 length is 15 residues. A multiplex PCR was run with 60 Vbeta primers and 13 Jbeta primers. The repertoire was sequenced with immunoSEQ multiplex PCR; TCRdb's copy has only in-frame clones and lacks some. The table has over 150,000 clones, roughly 80% seen once; the top ten hold 1.5% to 2%. The record originates from a study of cytomegalovirus exposure and HLA in healthy donors. Study-wide findings and caveats: CMV serostatus was the only recorded immune exposure for donors. In a later analysis, TCR beta V- and J-gene trimming showed a link to a missense DCLRE1C variant. HLA allele associations emerged for 15,000 to 20,000 TCR beta sequences in a later analysis, at 0.05 false discovery rate.

The TCR comes from a woman aged 18 to 35 in good health and CMV-seronegative. The chain employs TRBV7-2 and TRBJ1-2, with D perhaps matching TRBD1 (5 bases). The sequenced material came from PBMCs. The CDR3 DNA reads TGTGCCAGCAGCTTCCTGGACGGGGGAAGTTACGGCTACACCTTC. Translation gives CASSFLDGGSYGYTF.